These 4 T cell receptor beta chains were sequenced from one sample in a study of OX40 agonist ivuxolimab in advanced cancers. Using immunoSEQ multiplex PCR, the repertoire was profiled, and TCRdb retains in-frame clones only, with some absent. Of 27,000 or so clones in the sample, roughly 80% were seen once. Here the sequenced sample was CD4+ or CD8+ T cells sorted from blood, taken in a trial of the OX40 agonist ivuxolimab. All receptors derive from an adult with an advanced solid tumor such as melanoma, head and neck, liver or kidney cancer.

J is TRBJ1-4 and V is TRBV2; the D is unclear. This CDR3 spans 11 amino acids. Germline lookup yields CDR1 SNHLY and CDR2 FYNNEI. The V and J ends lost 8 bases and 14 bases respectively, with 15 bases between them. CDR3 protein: CASGSWGGLFF. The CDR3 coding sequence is TGTGCCAGCGGCTCGTGGGGAGGGCTGTTTTTT.

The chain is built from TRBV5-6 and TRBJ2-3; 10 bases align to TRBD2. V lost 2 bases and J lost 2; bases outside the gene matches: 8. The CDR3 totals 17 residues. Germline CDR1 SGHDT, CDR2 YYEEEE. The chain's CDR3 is CASSLKTTSGLTDTQYF. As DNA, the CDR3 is TGTGCCAGCAGCTTAAAGACGACTAGCGGGCTCACAGATACGCAGTATTTT. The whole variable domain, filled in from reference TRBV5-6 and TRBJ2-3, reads DAGVTQSPTHLIKTRGQQVTLRCSPKSGHDTVSWYQQALGQGPQFIFQYYEEEERQRGNFPDRFSGHQFPNYSSELNVNALLLGDSALYLCASSLKTTSGLTDTQYFGPGTRLTVL.

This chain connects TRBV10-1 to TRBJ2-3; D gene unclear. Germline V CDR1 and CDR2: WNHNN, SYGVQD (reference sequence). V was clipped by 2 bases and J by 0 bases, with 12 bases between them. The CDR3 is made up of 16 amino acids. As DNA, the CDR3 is TGCGCCAGCAGTGAGCTCGGGCAGTCTAGCACAGATACGCAGTATTTT. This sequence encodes CASSELGQSSTDTQYF.

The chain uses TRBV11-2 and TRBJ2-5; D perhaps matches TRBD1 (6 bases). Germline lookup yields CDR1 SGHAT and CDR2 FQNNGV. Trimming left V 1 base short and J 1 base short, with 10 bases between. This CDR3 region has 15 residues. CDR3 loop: CASSLGDRTQETQYF. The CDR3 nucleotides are TGTGCCAGCAGCTTAGGTGACAGGACCCAAGAGACCCAGTACTTC.